The rows below give T cell receptor beta chains drawn from one sample of a study of blood T cell repertoires in COVID-19. Libraries were prepared by immunoSEQ multiplex PCR; TCRdb keeps only in-frame clonotypes and omits some of them. This table has over 80,000 clones, roughly 70% appearing once. Sequencing input: peripheral blood. The origin of the receptors is a man aged 65 to 85 with COVID-19, enrolled during active disease. Each CDR3 is given with its conserved first and last residue. A D gene is named only where the DNA matches it firmly. Clone size, where shown, is once, few, many, or a class for clones that have expanded.

j_call: TRBJ2-7; d_call: -; v_call: TRBV11-2; clone_size: -; cdr3_nt: TGTGCCAGCAGACGTACGGCTGGCAGGGAAAGTGAGCAGTACTTC; cdr3_aa: CASRRTAGRESEQYF
j_call: TRBJ1-1; d_call: -; v_call: TRBV3-1/TRBV3-2; clone_size: -; cdr3_nt: TGTGCCAGCAGCCAGATTGGGGGGACTGAAGCTTTCTTT; cdr3_aa: CASSQIGGTEAFF
j_call: TRBJ2-7; d_call: -; v_call: TRBV7-7; clone_size: -; cdr3_nt: TGTGCTAGCAGCCTTGCGCAGGGATCCGAGCAGTACTTC; cdr3_aa: CASSLAQGSEQYF
j_call: TRBJ2-1; d_call: TRBD2; v_call: TRBV4-2; clone_size: -; cdr3_nt: TGTGCCAGCAGCCCCGGGACTAGCGGCAATGAGCAGTTCTTC; cdr3_aa: CASSPGTSGNEQFF
j_call: TRBJ2-7; d_call: -; v_call: TRBV7-2; clone_size: few; cdr3_nt: TGTGCCAGCAGCTTGGCGACAGGACGCCTCTACGAGCAGTACTTC; cdr3_aa: CASSLATGRLYEQYF
j_call: TRBJ2-1; d_call: -; v_call: TRBV4-2; clone_size: -; cdr3_nt: TGTGCCAGCAGCCAAGTACTAACTAGGATCAATGAGCAGTTCTTC; cdr3_aa: CASSQVLTRINEQFF
j_call: TRBJ2-2; d_call: TRBD1; v_call: TRBV7-6; clone_size: -; cdr3_nt: TGTGCCAGCAGCTTATGGGGGACAGGGTCAGGAGCGGGGGAGCTGTTTTTT; cdr3_aa: CASSLWGTGSGAGELFF
j_call: TRBJ1-1; d_call: -; v_call: TRBV6-2/TRBV6-3; clone_size: -; cdr3_nt: TGTGCCAGCAGTTACTCGGCGGGGATGAACACTGAAGCTTTCTTT; cdr3_aa: CASSYSAGMNTEAFF
j_call: TRBJ2-3; d_call: TRBD1; v_call: TRBV27; clone_size: -; cdr3_nt: TGTGCCAGCAGTTTACTTGGGACAGGTGGCACAGATACGCAGTATTTT; cdr3_aa: CASSLLGTGGTDTQYF
j_call: TRBJ2-7; d_call: TRBD2; v_call: TRBV6-6; clone_size: -; cdr3_nt: TGTGCCAGCAGGGGGACTAGCGGGAGTGTCGAGCAGTACTTC; cdr3_aa: CASRGTSGSVEQYF
j_call: TRBJ1-2; d_call: -; v_call: TRBV29-1; clone_size: -; cdr3_nt: TGCAGCGCCAAAGACGGGAACTATGGCTACACCTTC; cdr3_aa: CSAKDGNYGYTF
j_call: TRBJ2-7; d_call: -; v_call: TRBV5-1; clone_size: -; cdr3_nt: TGCGCCAGCAGCCAAGACAGGCTTCGGGAGCAGTACTTC; cdr3_aa: CASSQDRLREQYF
j_call: TRBJ2-1; d_call: TRBD2; v_call: TRBV5-1; clone_size: few; cdr3_nt: TGCGCCAGCTCGATGGGGATAGCGGGAGGGGTGGTGGATGAGCAGTTCTTC; cdr3_aa: CASSMGIAGGVVDEQFF
j_call: TRBJ2-1; d_call: TRBD2; v_call: TRBV18; clone_size: -; cdr3_nt: TGTGCCAGCTCAAAACTAGCGGGAGTACGGTCCTACAATGAGCAGTTCTTC; cdr3_aa: CASSKLAGVRSYNEQFF
j_call: TRBJ2-3; d_call: -; v_call: TRBV3-1/TRBV3-2; clone_size: -; cdr3_nt: TGTGCCAGCAGCCAAGACCCGCTTCTCCGGGACTATACGCAGTATTTT; cdr3_aa: CASSQDPLLRDYTQYF
j_call: TRBJ2-6; d_call: TRBD1; v_call: TRBV28; clone_size: -; cdr3_nt: TGTGCCAGCAGTTTAAGACAGGGTAGCTCTGGGGCCAACGTCCTGACTTTC; cdr3_aa: CASSLRQGSSGANVLTF
j_call: TRBJ2-4; d_call: -; v_call: TRBV6-2/TRBV6-3; clone_size: -; cdr3_nt: TGTGCCAGCAGTTACACAGGACGGAACATTCAGTACTTC; cdr3_aa: CASSYTGRNIQYF
j_call: TRBJ2-1; d_call: TRBD2; v_call: TRBV5-1; clone_size: many; cdr3_nt: TGCGCCAGCAGTGCGGGAGTCCACAATGAGCAGTTCTTC; cdr3_aa: CASSAGVHNEQFF
j_call: TRBJ2-7; d_call: TRBD1; v_call: TRBV5-4; clone_size: -; cdr3_nt: TGTGCCAGCAGCTCGGGACAGCTACGGGGCGAGCAGTACTTC; cdr3_aa: CASSSGQLRGEQYF
j_call: TRBJ1-2; d_call: TRBD1; v_call: TRBV19; clone_size: -; cdr3_nt: TGTGCCAGCGTAGGACAGGGGAACGGCTACACCTTC; cdr3_aa: CASVGQGNGYTF
j_call: TRBJ2-3; d_call: -; v_call: TRBV6-4; clone_size: -; cdr3_nt: TGTGCCAGCAGTCCCTCACTCCTTGCGGGTCCCCCGACAGATACGCAGTATTTT; cdr3_aa: CASSPSLLAGPPTDTQYF
j_call: TRBJ1-1; d_call: -; v_call: TRBV6-2/TRBV6-3; clone_size: -; cdr3_nt: TGTGCCAGCAGTTACGGGATCCACGGGAGCACTGAAGCTTTCTTT; cdr3_aa: CASSYGIHGSTEAFF
j_call: TRBJ2-1; d_call: -; v_call: TRBV19; clone_size: -; cdr3_nt: TGTGCCAGTAGTCCCGACTTGGGGGGAGCGCCTCCTGAGCAGTTCTTC; cdr3_aa: CASSPDLGGAPPEQFF
j_call: TRBJ2-1; d_call: -; v_call: TRBV14; clone_size: -; cdr3_nt: TGTGCCAGCAGCCACGGTAGATACGACAATGAGCAGTTCTTC; cdr3_aa: CASSHGRYDNEQFF
j_call: TRBJ2-5; d_call: -; v_call: TRBV5-1; clone_size: -; cdr3_nt: TGCGCCAGCAGCTTGGAGTCGGGGGACGAGACCCAGTACTTC; cdr3_aa: CASSLESGDETQYF
j_call: TRBJ2-3; d_call: -; v_call: TRBV9; clone_size: -; cdr3_nt: TGTGCCAGCAGCATTGGAGGGGGCACAGATACGCAGTATTTT; cdr3_aa: CASSIGGGTDTQYF
j_call: TRBJ2-5; d_call: -; v_call: TRBV20-1; clone_size: once; cdr3_nt: TGCAAGCTAGAGGTTCAAGAGACCCAGTACTTC; cdr3_aa: CKLEVQETQYF
j_call: TRBJ2-1; d_call: TRBD1; v_call: TRBV25-1; clone_size: -; cdr3_nt: TGTGCCAGCAGTCTTTTCGGGACAGGGCACAATGAGCAGTTCTTC; cdr3_aa: CASSLFGTGHNEQFF
j_call: TRBJ2-7; d_call: TRBD2; v_call: TRBV10-3; clone_size: few; cdr3_nt: TGTGCCATCAGTGAGGTATGGCCCCGCGGCAGGACTAGCGGGGGGGGCGAGCAGTACTTC; cdr3_aa: CAISEVWPRGRTSGGGEQYF
j_call: TRBJ1-2; d_call: -; v_call: TRBV27; clone_size: -; cdr3_nt: TGTGCCAGCAGCAGCAACAGGTTTTTGGATGGCTACACCTTC; cdr3_aa: CASSSNRFLDGYTF
j_call: TRBJ1-3; d_call: TRBD1; v_call: TRBV28; clone_size: -; cdr3_nt: TGTGCCAGCGGACAGGCTGGAAACACCATATATTTT; cdr3_aa: CASGQAGNTIYF
j_call: TRBJ1-1; d_call: -; v_call: TRBV30; clone_size: -; cdr3_nt: TGTGCCTGGAGTGCCGGGATAATCTACACTGAAGCTTTCTTT; cdr3_aa: CAWSAGIIYTEAFF
j_call: TRBJ1-1; d_call: TRBD1; v_call: TRBV5-1; clone_size: -; cdr3_nt: TGCGCCAGCAGCTCCGGGACAGGTTGGGTCGTGAACACTGAAGCTTTCTTT; cdr3_aa: CASSSGTGWVVNTEAFF
j_call: TRBJ2-1; d_call: -; v_call: TRBV19; clone_size: once; cdr3_nt: TGTGCCAGTAGTTTAGAACAGAACTACAATGAGCAGTTCTTC; cdr3_aa: CASSLEQNYNEQFF
j_call: TRBJ1-6; d_call: -; v_call: TRBV4-1; clone_size: -; cdr3_nt: TGCGCCAGCAGCAATGGGGGGGGGTCAAGTAATTCACCCCTCCACTTT; cdr3_aa: CASSNGGGSSNSPLHF
j_call: TRBJ1-2; d_call: TRBD1; v_call: TRBV27; clone_size: -; cdr3_nt: TGTGCCAGCTTAAAACAGGGGGCGGGGGGCTACACCTTC; cdr3_aa: CASLKQGAGGYTF
j_call: TRBJ1-1; d_call: -; v_call: TRBV7-3; clone_size: -; cdr3_nt: TGTGCCAGCAGCTTAGGGAGGGAAAACACTGAAGCTTTCTTT; cdr3_aa: CASSLGRENTEAFF
j_call: TRBJ2-3; d_call: TRBD2; v_call: TRBV13; clone_size: few; cdr3_nt: TGTGCCAGCAGCTCTCAGCGGGAGGGCCTCGCAGATACGCAGTATTTT; cdr3_aa: CASSSQREGLADTQYF
j_call: TRBJ1-2; d_call: -; v_call: TRBV7-2; clone_size: few; cdr3_nt: TGTGCCAGCAGCTCCACCTTGACAGCTCACTATGGCTACACCTTC; cdr3_aa: CASSSTLTAHYGYTF
j_call: TRBJ2-1; d_call: TRBD1; v_call: TRBV7-9; clone_size: -; cdr3_nt: TGTGCCAGCAGCCTAGGACAGGGGGCGTACAATGAGCAGTTCTTC; cdr3_aa: CASSLGQGAYNEQFF
j_call: TRBJ2-3; d_call: TRBD2; v_call: TRBV7-2; clone_size: -; cdr3_nt: TGTGCCAGCAGCCCATTACTTGCGGGAGGTGCCGGGGATACGCAGTATTTT; cdr3_aa: CASSPLLAGGAGDTQYF
j_call: TRBJ2-1; d_call: TRBD2; v_call: TRBV6-2/TRBV6-3; clone_size: few; cdr3_nt: TGTGCCAGCAGTTACCCGAGGACTAGCGGGAGGAATGAGCAGTTCTTC; cdr3_aa: CASSYPRTSGRNEQFF
j_call: TRBJ2-2; d_call: -; v_call: TRBV28; clone_size: -; cdr3_nt: TGTGCCAGCAGTTTGGGCTGGAACACCGGGGAGCTGTTTTTT; cdr3_aa: CASSLGWNTGELFF
j_call: TRBJ1-3; d_call: -; v_call: TRBV3-1/TRBV3-2; clone_size: -; cdr3_nt: TGTGCCAGCAGCCCCCGGGAAACTGGAAACACCATATATTTT; cdr3_aa: CASSPRETGNTIYF
j_call: TRBJ1-1; d_call: -; v_call: TRBV6-5; clone_size: -; cdr3_nt: TGTGCCAGCAGTCGCGGACGCCTCGGGGACACTGAAGCTTTCTTT; cdr3_aa: CASSRGRLGDTEAFF
j_call: TRBJ1-5; d_call: TRBD1; v_call: TRBV7-2; clone_size: few; cdr3_nt: TGTGCCAGCAGCCTCTCAGGGGGGCAGCCCCAGCATTTT; cdr3_aa: CASSLSGGQPQHF
j_call: TRBJ2-1; d_call: -; v_call: TRBV24-1; clone_size: few; cdr3_nt: TGTGCCACCAGTGAGACGGGAGCTGTGGTCAATGAGCAGTTCTTC; cdr3_aa: CATSETGAVVNEQFF
j_call: TRBJ2-5; d_call: -; v_call: TRBV24-1; clone_size: -; cdr3_nt: TGTGCCACCAGTCTCGGCGGCCACCCCCAACAAGAGACCCAGTACTTC; cdr3_aa: CATSLGGHPQQETQYF
j_call: TRBJ2-3; d_call: TRBD2; v_call: TRBV30; clone_size: -; cdr3_nt: TGTGCCTGGAGTGCTAGCGGGAGGGTAGATACGCAGTATTTT; cdr3_aa: CAWSASGRVDTQYF
j_call: TRBJ1-2; d_call: TRBD1; v_call: TRBV28; clone_size: -; cdr3_nt: TGTGCCAGCAGTACAGGGGGGAGCTATGGCTACACCTTC; cdr3_aa: CASSTGGSYGYTF
j_call: TRBJ1-1; d_call: -; v_call: TRBV9; clone_size: -; cdr3_nt: TGTGCCAGCAGCCTTTTAACAGATAACACTGAAGCTTTCTTT; cdr3_aa: CASSLLTDNTEAFF